This T cell receptor (beta chain) was recovered during a study of T cell repertoires in cytomegalovirus infection. After removal of 4 bases from V and 4 bases from J, the junction contained 9 bases not matched to a gene. Per germline, CDR1 SGHNT and CDR2 YYREEE (reference sequence). This CDR3 comprises 15 residues. MiXCR, run by TCRdb on the reads, gives a single entry per CDR3 protein. This sample has about 310,000 distinct CDR3 sequences, with more than 20% found just once. Remarks on this clonotype: Its antigen remains unidentified.

The chain carries TRBV5-4 and TRBJ1-2; TRBD1 matches 8 bases. The sequencing here drew on cultured PBMCs, taken from culture after CMV antigen stimulation. This sequence originates from a human donor in good health (CMV status not recorded). Some clones in this sample may be carry-over from other donors' samples. As DNA, the CDR3 is TGTGCCAGCAGCCGCCAGGGGGCCGGTGGCTATGGCTACACCTTC. The encoded protein is CASSRQGAGGYGYTF.